A single sample is the source of the 19 T cell receptor beta chains below, sequenced in a study of post-analysis software for immune sequencing data. Their target antigens are unknown. Study-wide results and limits: Patients had higher frequencies than controls of a handful of TRBV segments, including TRBV5-6, TRBV5-1 and TRBV20-1.

Included in the TCR beta cDNA libraries were unique molecular identifiers. One entry per CDR3 protein results from TCRdb running MiXCR on the PCR reads. This table holds about 430,000 distinct CDR3 sequences, approximately 38% found once. Sequenced material: blood. The source of these receptors is a girl aged 2-10 years with multiple sclerosis.

V is TRBV20-1 and J is TRBJ2-7, with 7 nucleotides matching TRBD1. Germline V CDR1 and CDR2: DFQATT, SNEGSKA (reference sequence). This CDR3 has 12 amino acids. CDR3 region: CSAIRDSYEQYF. The CDR3 region has the DNA TGCAGCGCGATCCGGGACAGCTACGAGCAGTACTTC.

This clonotype was detected only once. This chain links TRBV3-1 with TRBJ2-7; TRBD2 agrees at 7 bases. V dropped 5 bases and J dropped 0; count of bases not matched to a gene: 1. Germline V lookup: CDR1 LGHDT, CDR2 YNNKEL (reference sequence). The length of the CDR3 is 13 residues. CDR3 nucleotide sequence: TGTGCCAGCAGCGGGGACTACTCCTACGAGCAGTACTTC. Protein product: CASSGDYSYEQYF.

This chain uses TRBV6-1 with TRBJ2-7; D might be TRBD2 (5 bases). CDR3 length equals 13 residues. CDR1 and CDR2 (germline): MNHNS, SASEGT. V was trimmed by 2 bases and J by 4 bases, leaving 9 bases between them. CDR3 sequence reads: CASSEWEWYEQYF. The DNA for the CDR3 is TGTGCCAGCAGTGAATGGGAGTGGTACGAGCAGTACTTC.

This clonotype was seen only a few times. The chain employs TRBV6-6 and TRBJ2-1; 7 bases are a match to TRBD1. CDR3 size: 12 residues. V trimming: 10 bases; J trimming: 8 bases; junction bases outside the gene matches: 8. Germline CDR1 is MNHNY and CDR2 is SVGAGI (reference sequence). CDR3 residues: CAMSTDRDEQFF. DNA for the CDR3: TGTGCCATGTCGACCGACAGGGATGAGCAGTTCTTC.

The chain combines TRBV25-1 with TRBJ2-5, with D hard to call. The CDR3 is made up of 13 amino acids. Deletions cut 1 base from V and 1 base from J, with 4 bases between. Looked up from germline, CDR1 is MGHDK and CDR2 is SYGVNS. DNA for the CDR3: TGTGCCAGCAGTGAATCCGCCCAAGAGACCCAGTACTTC. It translates to CASSESAQETQYF.

On this clonotype itself: The germline gene is not matched at one end of the junction; a read error may be the cause. The chain carries TRBV7-7 and TRBJ2-3; 7 bases align to TRBD2. Germline lookup yields CDR1 SSHAT and CDR2 FNYEAQ (reference sequence). CDR3 length: 16 amino acids. CDR3 nucleotides: TGTGCTAGCAGCGCTAGCGGTCATTCTAGCACAGATACGCAGTATTTT. Translating gives CASSASGHSSTDTQYF.

This sequence joins TRBV5-5 and TRBJ1-6; D gene uncertain. Germline assignment: CDR1 SGHKS and CDR2 YYEKEE (reference sequence). The CDR3 covers 17 residues. V dropped 0 bases and J dropped 0 bases, with 10 bases sitting between them. The CDR3 reads CASSLVGFSSYNSPLHF. CDR3 nucleotide sequence: TGTGCCAGCAGCTTGGTGGGCTTTAGCTCCTATAATTCACCCCTCCACTTT.

J is TRBJ2-1 and V is TRBV5-1; a weak D match, TRBD1 (6 bases). CDR1 is SGHRS, CDR2 YFSETQ, per germline. Trimming removed 4 bases from V and 6 bases from J, with 26 bases in between. There are 18 residues in the CDR3. This chain's CDR3 is CASSPIPADRYLPNEQFF. The DNA for the CDR3 is TGCGCCAGCAGCCCGATCCCCGCGGACAGATATCTTCCCAATGAGCAGTTCTTC. The variable domain in full, with the rest retrieved from reference TRBV5-1 and TRBJ2-1, is KAGVTQTPRYLIKTRGQQVTLSCSPISGHRSVSWYQQTPGQGLQFLFEYFSETQRNKGNFPGRFSGRQFSNSRSEMNVSTLELGDSALYLCASSPIPADRYLPNEQFFGPGTRLTVL.

The CDR3 DNA reads TGCGCCAGCAGCTTGCACCACAGGGTGAGCTCCTACAATGAGCAGTTCTTC. It translates to CASSLHHRVSSYNEQFF. This chain uses TRBV5-1 with TRBJ2-1, with TRBD1 as a possible D gene (6 bases). The CDR3 has 17 amino acids. CDR1 SGHRS and CDR2 YFSETQ come from the germline V gene. V shed 1 base and J shed 0 bases, with 14 bases lying between them. Together with reference TRBV5-1 and TRBJ2-1, the CDR3 gives the full variable domain: KAGVTQTPRYLIKTRGQQVTLSCSPISGHRSVSWYQQTPGQGLQFLFEYFSETQRNKGNFPGRFSGRQFSNSRSEMNVSTLELGDSALYLCASSLHHRVSSYNEQFFGPGTRLTVL.

The chain has TRBV9 and TRBJ2-3; TRBD2 aligns across 10 bases. Germline lookup yields CDR1 SGDLS and CDR2 YYNGEE. This CDR3 region has 18 residues. The V gene end was trimmed by 4 bases and the J gene end by 6 bases; junction bases not matched to a gene: 17. The CDR3 DNA follows: TGTGCCAGCAGCTCTACCAGCCAAACTAGCGGGGACCCTGATACGCAGTATTTT. Its translation: CASSSTSQTSGDPDTQYF.

The chain has TRBV27 and TRBJ2-7, with D possibly matching TRBD1 (6 bases). Trimming took 6 bases from V and 4 from J, leaving 16 bases between them. Germline V lookup: CDR1 MNHEY, CDR2 SMNVEV (reference sequence). The CDR3 spans 14 residues. For the CDR3, the DNA is TGTGCCAGCAGACCCATAGGGGGTGGTTACGAGCAGTACTTC. Its translation: CASRPIGGGYEQYF.

For this clonotype: Its ends do not fully match the called genes, so a read error is possible. The rearrangement joins TRBV7-2 to TRBJ2-7; 15 bases are a match to TRBD2. Germline lookup yields CDR1 SGHTA and CDR2 FQGNSA. The CDR3 has 17 amino acids. CDR3 DNA: TGTGCTAGCAGCTGGGGACTAGCGGGGGGCTGGGGCAATGAGCAGTACTTC. Translated: CASSWGLAGGWGNEQYF.

The chain has TRBV10-3 and TRBJ2-3; 8 nucleotides agree with TRBD1. Losses at the gene ends were 4 bases for V and 2 bases for J; bases not matched to a gene: 5. CDR1 is ENHRY, CDR2 SYGVKD, per germline. This CDR3 has 15 amino acids. The CDR3 DNA reads TGTGCCATCAGTGGGCAGGGGGCGTTCACAGATACGCAGTATTTT. Its translation: CAISGQGAFTDTQYF.

This sequence joins TRBV13 and TRBJ2-5; the D gene is possibly TRBD2 (5 bases). The end of the DNA aligns better with TRBJ2-7, so the J call may be wrong. Germline V gene data show CDR1 as PRHDT and CDR2 as FYEKMQ (reference sequence). CDR3 length: 18 amino acids. CDR3 in DNA: TGTGCCAGCAGCTTAAACTCCCTCGGGGTAGACTACCCCTACGAGCAGTACTTC. Translation: CASSLNSLGVDYPYEQYF.

The genes are TRBV27 and TRBJ1-6; unclear D gene. The CDR3 runs to 18 residues. CDR1 and CDR2 (germline): MNHEY, SMNVEV (reference sequence). V lost 3 bases and J 9 bases, leaving 24 bases between the germline ends. CDR3 protein: CASSFLSPLSRLASPLHF. The CDR3 nucleotides read TGTGCCAGCAGTTTTCTGAGTCCGCTCAGTCGGCTAGCTTCACCCCTCCACTTT.

The chain carries TRBV4-2 and TRBJ2-1; possibly TRBD1 or TRBD2 for D (5 bases each). This CDR3 region has 15 residues. CDR1 LGHNA and CDR2 YNFKEQ come from the germline V gene. V was cut by 0 bases and J by 5 bases, with 11 bases left in between. This CDR3 is CASSQEWDLDNEQFF. CDR3 nucleotides: TGTGCCAGCAGCCAAGAGTGGGACCTTGACAATGAGCAGTTCTTC.

This clonotype came up a few times. V is TRBV29-1 and J is TRBJ2-1, with D perhaps matching TRBD2 (6 bases). Germline CDR1 is SQVTM and CDR2 is ANQGSEA. CDR3 length equals 19 residues. Trimming shortened V by 3 bases and J by 0 bases, and 24 bases separated the two germline ends. The CDR3 loop is CSVEPGLKLGTSSYNEQFF. For the CDR3, the DNA is TGCAGCGTTGAGCCGGGACTGAAGTTAGGAACCAGCTCCTACAATGAGCAGTTCTTC.

This clonotype was found once. The junction and the germline gene differ at one end; a read error may be behind it. This chain uses TRBV18 with TRBJ2-7, with D possibly matching TRBD1 (5 bases). The CDR3 has 16 residues. Germline CDR1 reads KGHSH; CDR2 reads LQKENI. In nucleotides, the CDR3 is TGTGCCAGCGCACCACCCTTCGGCAGGGTCGCCTACGAGCAGTACTTC. Amino acid sequence: CASAPPFGRVAYEQYF.

This clonotype was detected only a few times. The chain carries TRBV6-5 and TRBJ2-1, with 11 bases aligning to TRBD1. Germline V gives CDR1 MNHEY, CDR2 SVGAGI. CDR3 length equals 17 residues. Losses at the gene ends were 2 bases for V and 8 bases for J; bases not matched to a gene: 11. CDR3 loop: CASSYTRDRGVFDEQFF. CDR3 sequence (DNA): TGTGCCAGCAGTTACACTCGGGACAGGGGGGTATTTGATGAGCAGTTCTTC.